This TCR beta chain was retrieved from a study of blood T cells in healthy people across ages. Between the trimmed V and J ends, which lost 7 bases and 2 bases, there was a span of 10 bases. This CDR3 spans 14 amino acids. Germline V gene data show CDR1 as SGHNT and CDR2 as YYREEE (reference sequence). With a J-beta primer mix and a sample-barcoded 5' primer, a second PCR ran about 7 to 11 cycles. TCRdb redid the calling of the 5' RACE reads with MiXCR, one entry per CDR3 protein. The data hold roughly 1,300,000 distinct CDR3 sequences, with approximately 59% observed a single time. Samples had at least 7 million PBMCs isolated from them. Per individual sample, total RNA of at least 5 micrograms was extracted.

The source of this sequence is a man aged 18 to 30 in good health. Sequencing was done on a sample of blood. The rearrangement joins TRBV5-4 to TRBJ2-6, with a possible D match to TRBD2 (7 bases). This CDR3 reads CASSGGPGANVLTF. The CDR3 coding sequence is TGTGCCAGCTCCGGGGGGCCTGGGGCCAACGTCCTGACTTTC.